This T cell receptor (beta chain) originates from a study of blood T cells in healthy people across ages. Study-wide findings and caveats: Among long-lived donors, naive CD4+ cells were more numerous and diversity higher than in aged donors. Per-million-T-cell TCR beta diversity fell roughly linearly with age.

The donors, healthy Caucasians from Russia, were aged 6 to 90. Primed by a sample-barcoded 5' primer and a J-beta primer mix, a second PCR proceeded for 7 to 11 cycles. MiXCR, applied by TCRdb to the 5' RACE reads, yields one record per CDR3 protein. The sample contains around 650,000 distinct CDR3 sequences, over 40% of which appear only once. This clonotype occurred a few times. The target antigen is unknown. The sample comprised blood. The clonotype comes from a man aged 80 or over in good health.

CDR3 in DNA: TGTGCCAGCAGTCGAACCGGGACCGACTCCTACGAGCAGTACTTC. It codes for CASSRTGTDSYEQYF. The chain has TRBV6-5 and TRBJ2-7, with D perhaps matching TRBD1 or TRBD2 (5 bases each). CDR1 is MNHEY and CDR2 is SVGAGI in the germline V gene. The CDR3 is made up of 15 amino acids. Trimming pared 5 bases from V and 0 bases from J, leaving 14 bases between.